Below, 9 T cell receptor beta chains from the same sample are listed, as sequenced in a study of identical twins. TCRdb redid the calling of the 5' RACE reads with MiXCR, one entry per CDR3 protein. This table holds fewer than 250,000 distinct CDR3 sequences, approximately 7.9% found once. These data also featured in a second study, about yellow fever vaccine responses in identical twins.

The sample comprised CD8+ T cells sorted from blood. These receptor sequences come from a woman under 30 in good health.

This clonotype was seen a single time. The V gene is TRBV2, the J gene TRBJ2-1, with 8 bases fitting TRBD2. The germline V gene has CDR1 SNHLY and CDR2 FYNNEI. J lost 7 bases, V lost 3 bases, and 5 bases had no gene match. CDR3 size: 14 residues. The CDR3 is CASSDSGGRNEQFF. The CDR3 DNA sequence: TGTGCCAGCAGTGACTCGGGAGGGAGGAATGAGCAGTTCTTC.

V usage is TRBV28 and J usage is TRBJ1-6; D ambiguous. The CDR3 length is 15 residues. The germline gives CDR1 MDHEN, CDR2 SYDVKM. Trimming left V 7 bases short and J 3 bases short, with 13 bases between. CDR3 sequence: CASTSDMGYNSPLHF. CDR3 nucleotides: TGTGCCAGCACTTCCGACATGGGCTATAATTCACCCCTCCACTTT.

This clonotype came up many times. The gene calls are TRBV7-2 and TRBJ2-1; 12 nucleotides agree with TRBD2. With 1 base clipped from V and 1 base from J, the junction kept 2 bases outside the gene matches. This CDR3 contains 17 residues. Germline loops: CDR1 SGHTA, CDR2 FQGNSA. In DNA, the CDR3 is TGTGCCAGCAGCTTAGACCTAGCGGGGGGGTCCTACAATGAGCAGTTCTTC. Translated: CASSLDLAGGSYNEQFF.

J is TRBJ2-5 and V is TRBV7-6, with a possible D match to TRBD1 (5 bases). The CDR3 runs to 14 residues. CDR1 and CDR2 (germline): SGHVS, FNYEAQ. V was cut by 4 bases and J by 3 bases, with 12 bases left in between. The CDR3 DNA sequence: TGTGCCAGCAGCTCAGACAGAGTAGAAGAGACCCAGTACTTC. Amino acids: CASSSDRVEETQYF.

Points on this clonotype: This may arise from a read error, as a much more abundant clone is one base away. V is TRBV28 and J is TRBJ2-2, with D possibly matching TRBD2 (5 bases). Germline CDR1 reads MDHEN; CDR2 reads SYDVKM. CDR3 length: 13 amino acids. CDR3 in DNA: TGTGCCAGCAGTTGGACTTCCACCGGGGAGCCGTTTTTT. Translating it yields CASSWTSTGEPFF.

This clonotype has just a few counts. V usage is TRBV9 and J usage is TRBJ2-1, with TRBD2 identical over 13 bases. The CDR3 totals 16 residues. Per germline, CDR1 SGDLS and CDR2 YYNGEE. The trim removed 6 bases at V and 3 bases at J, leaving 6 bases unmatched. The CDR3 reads CASTRLAGGSYNEQFF. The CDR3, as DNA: TGTGCCAGCACCCGACTAGCGGGAGGCAGCTACAATGAGCAGTTCTTC.

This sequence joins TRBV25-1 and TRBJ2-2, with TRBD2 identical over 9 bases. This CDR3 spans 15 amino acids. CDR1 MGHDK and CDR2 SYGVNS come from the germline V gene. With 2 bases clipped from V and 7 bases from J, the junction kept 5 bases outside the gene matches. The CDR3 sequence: CASSEGASGIGELFF. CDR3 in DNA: TGTGCCAGCAGTGAAGGTGCTAGCGGGATCGGGGAGCTGTTTTTT.

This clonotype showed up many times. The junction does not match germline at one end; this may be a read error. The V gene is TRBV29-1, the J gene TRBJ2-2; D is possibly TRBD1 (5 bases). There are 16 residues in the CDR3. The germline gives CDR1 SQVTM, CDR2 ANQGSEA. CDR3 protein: CSVKEWTPTNTGELFF. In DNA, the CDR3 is TGCAGCGTTAAAGAATGGACACCGACGAACACCGGGGAGCTGTTTTTT.

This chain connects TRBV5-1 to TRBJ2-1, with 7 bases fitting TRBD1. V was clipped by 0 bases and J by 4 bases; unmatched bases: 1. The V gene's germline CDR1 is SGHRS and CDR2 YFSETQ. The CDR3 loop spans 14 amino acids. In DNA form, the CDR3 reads TGCGCCAGCAGCTTGGAGGGACAGTACAATGAGCAGTTCTTC. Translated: CASSLEGQYNEQFF.